The rows below give T cell receptor beta chains drawn from one sample of a study of memory CD4+ T cells and cytomegalovirus serostatus. Assay used: immunoSEQ multiplex PCR; TCRdb lists only in-frame clones, some missing. The table shows 35,000 to 55,000 clones, with 60% to 80% occurring only once. Sequenced material: memory CD4+ T cells from blood. The receptor source for this set is an adult in good health and CMV-seronegative. Both conserved end residues are part of each CDR3. D genes are given only for firm matches. Some rows have no size entry. The others give once, few or many, or a class for an expanded clone.

d_gene	v_gene	abundance	j_gene	CDR3nt	CDR3aa
TRBD1	TRBV28	once	TRBJ2-7	TGTGCCAGCAGCTCCCCCCCGGGACAGGGGATAAGCGAGCAGTACTTC	CASSSPPGQGISEQYF
.	TRBV7-8	few	TRBJ2-3	TGTGCCAGCAGCCCCTCGGGGCGCACAGATACGCAGTATTTT	CASSPSGRTDTQYF
.	TRBV25-1	.	TRBJ2-3	TGTGCCAGCAAGCCAGGGGGCACAGATACGCAGTATTTT	CASKPGGTDTQYF
.	TRBV28	once	TRBJ1-2	TGTGCCAGCAGCACCGGCTATGGCTACACCTTC	CASSTGYGYTF
.	TRBV4-3	medium-sized	TRBJ2-2	TGCGCCAGCAGCCAACGGCAGCCCCCCTACACCGGGGAGCTGTTTTTT	CASSQRQPPYTGELFF
.	TRBV10-3	.	TRBJ1-2	TGTGCCATCAGCGACACATCAGTCCGACAAGGCTACACCTTC	CAISDTSVRQGYTF
.	TRBV9	.	TRBJ1-1	TGTGCCAGCAGCGTAGTGGGCGGGGAAGCTTTCTTT	CASSVVGGEAFF
TRBD2	TRBV6-1	once	TRBJ2-3	TGTGCCAGCAGTGCACTAGCGGGGGGGCTCACAGATACGCAGTATTTT	CASSALAGGLTDTQYF
.	TRBV30	.	TRBJ1-2	TGTGCCTGGAGTGTGTCAGGGAGGGGCTACACCTTC	CAWSVSGRGYTF
TRBD1	TRBV7-3	.	TRBJ2-2	TGTGCCAGCAGCCTACAGGGGTCCGGGGAGCTGTTTTTT	CASSLQGSGELFF
TRBD1	TRBV13	medium-sized	TRBJ1-5	TGTGCCAGCAGCCCCGGACAGGGGATCCAGCATTTT	CASSPGQGIQHF
.	TRBV28	.	TRBJ1-6	TGTGCCAGCACCCCCCGTAGCTCCTATAATTCACCCCTCCACTTT	CASTPRSSYNSPLHF
.	TRBV4-2	.	TRBJ1-2	TGTGCCAGCAGCCAAAGGGATGGCTACACCTTC	CASSQRDGYTF
.	TRBV5-1	.	TRBJ1-1	TGCGCCAGCAGCTTGGGCGCGGTATTTGGGGATAGGAACACTGAAGCTTTCTTT	CASSLGAVFGDRNTEAFF